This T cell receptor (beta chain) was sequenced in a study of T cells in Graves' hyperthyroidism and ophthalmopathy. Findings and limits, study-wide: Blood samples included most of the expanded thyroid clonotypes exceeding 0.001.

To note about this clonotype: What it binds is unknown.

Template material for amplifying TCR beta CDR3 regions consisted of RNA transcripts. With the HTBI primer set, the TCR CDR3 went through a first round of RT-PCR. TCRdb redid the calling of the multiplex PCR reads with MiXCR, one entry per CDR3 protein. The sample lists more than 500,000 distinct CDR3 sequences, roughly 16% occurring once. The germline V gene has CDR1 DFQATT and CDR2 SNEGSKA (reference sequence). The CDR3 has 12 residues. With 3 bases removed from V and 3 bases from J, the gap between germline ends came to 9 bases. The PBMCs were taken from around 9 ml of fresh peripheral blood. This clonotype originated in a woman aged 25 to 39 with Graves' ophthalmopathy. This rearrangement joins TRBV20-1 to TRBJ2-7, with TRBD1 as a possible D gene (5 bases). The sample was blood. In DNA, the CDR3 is TGCAGTGCTAGGCTAGGGGTCTACGAGCAGTACTTC. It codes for CSARLGVYEQYF.